The 21 T cell receptor beta chains presented below share a single source sample, sequenced in a study of CD8 T cells in ankylosing spondylitis. TCRdb itself ran the 5' RACE reads through MiXCR, one entry per CDR3 protein. The table has approximately 92,000 distinct CDR3 sequences, just under 9% seen once. Sample: blood, either unsorted or a sorted T cell fraction (not recorded which). These receptors were collected from a male donor with ankylosing spondylitis or in good health (not recorded which).

This clonotype has at least ten counts. This chain links TRBV5-1 with TRBJ2-1; unclear D gene. The CDR3 loop spans 17 amino acids. Germline-derived CDR1 and CDR2 are SGHRS and YFSETQ. V was trimmed by 3 bases and J by 6 bases, leaving 22 bases between them. CDR3 in DNA: TGCGCCAGCAGCTCGGCAACGATCCCTAAAACGAGCAATGAGCAGTTCTTC. It yields the protein CASSSATIPKTSNEQFF. Filled out from reference TRBV5-1 and TRBJ2-1, the complete variable domain reads KAGVTQTPRYLIKTRGQQVTLSCSPISGHRSVSWYQQTPGQGLQFLFEYFSETQRNKGNFPGRFSGRQFSNSRSEMNVSTLELGDSALYLCASSSATIPKTSNEQFFGPGTRLTVL.

The sample holds many counts of this clonotype. V gene TRBV5-5 combines with J gene TRBJ2-3, with D unresolved. This CDR3 region has 15 residues. Germline CDR1 SGHKS, CDR2 YYEKEE (reference sequence). Trimming removed 7 bases at V and 2 bases at J, with 17 bases between. CDR3 DNA: TGTGCCAGCTGGCTGTTTTTCGGGTCCACAGATACGCAGTATTTT. This encodes CASWLFFGSTDTQYF. Combining the CDR3 with reference TRBV5-5 and TRBJ2-3 gives the whole variable domain DAGVTQSPTHLIKTRGQQVTLRCSPISGHKSVSWYQQVLGQGPQFIFQYYEKEERGRGNFPDRFSARQFPNYSSELNVNALLLGDSALYLCASWLFFGSTDTQYFGPGTRLTVL.

This clonotype was seen ten or more times. The CDR3 loop is CSVSTGRDNSPLHF. The CDR3 bases are TGCAGCGTTTCGACCGGGCGGGATAATTCACCCCTCCACTTT. V is TRBV29-1 and J is TRBJ1-6; no clear D gene. The CDR3 is 14 amino acids. CDR1 is SQVTM and CDR2 is ANQGSEA in the germline V gene. Trimming removed 5 bases from V and 5 bases from J, with 13 bases in between. Full variable domain (remainder filled in from reference TRBV29-1 and TRBJ1-6): SAVISQKPSRDICQRGTSLTIQCQVDSQVTMMFWYRQQPGQSLTLIATANQGSEATYESGFVIDKFPISRPNLTFSTLTVSNMSPEDSSIYLCSVSTGRDNSPLHFGNGTRLTVT.

This clonotype has at least ten counts. CDR3 DNA sequence: TGCGCCAGCAGCCCCACTAGCGGCCAAGACAATGAGCAGTTCTTC. This gives the protein CASSPTSGQDNEQFF. The chain has TRBV5-1 and TRBJ2-1, with 8 bases that match TRBD2. V lost 4 bases, J lost 5 bases, and 8 bases stayed unmatched. Germline V gives CDR1 SGHRS, CDR2 YFSETQ. There are 15 residues in the CDR3.

The J gene is TRBJ2-3, the V gene TRBV11-2; 12 bases are shared with TRBD2. Germline CDR1 SGHAT, CDR2 FQNNGV. This CDR3 comprises 18 residues. The V and J ends lost 2 bases and 2 bases, in that order; junction bases with no gene match: 8. CDR3 in amino acids: CASSLISASGGATDTQYF. The CDR3 bases are TGTGCCAGCAGCTTAATATCTGCTAGCGGGGGGGCCACAGATACGCAGTATTTT.

The chain combines TRBV2 with TRBJ2-1; tentatively, D is TRBD1 (6 bases). In germline, CDR1 is SNHLY, CDR2 FYNNEI. This CDR3 is 15 amino acids long. Trimming removed 3 bases from V and 4 bases from J, with 13 bases in between. This chain's CDR3 is CASSDQTGRYNEQFF. CDR3 DNA: TGTGCCAGCAGTGATCAGACAGGAAGATACAATGAGCAGTTCTTC.

This clonotype was seen ten or more times. The chain uses TRBV5-5 and TRBJ1-2; possible D gene TRBD1, 5 bases. V was pared by 0 bases and J by 4 bases, with 10 bases between. Germline V lookup: CDR1 SGHKS, CDR2 YYEKEE (reference sequence). The CDR3 is 14 amino acids. The DNA of the CDR3 is TGTGCCAGCAGCTTGGCCAGGGCAGCCTATGGCTACACCTTC. Protein product: CASSLARAAYGYTF.

The sample holds many counts of this clonotype. The gene calls are TRBV5-1 and TRBJ1-5; 8 bases are shared with TRBD1. CDR3 length equals 16 residues. Per germline, CDR1 SGHRS and CDR2 YFSETQ. Trimming took 4 bases from V and 2 from J; bases not matched to a gene: 8. The chain's CDR3 is CASSPTGVGGNQPQHF. CDR3 in DNA: TGCGCCAGCAGCCCGACAGGGGTCGGCGGCAATCAGCCCCAGCATTTT. Combining the CDR3 with reference TRBV5-1 and TRBJ1-5 gives the whole variable domain KAGVTQTPRYLIKTRGQQVTLSCSPISGHRSVSWYQQTPGQGLQFLFEYFSETQRNKGNFPGRFSGRQFSNSRSEMNVSTLELGDSALYLCASSPTGVGGNQPQHFGDGTRLSIL.

The chain has TRBV21-1 and TRBJ2-7; the table's D call TRBD1 went unverified against the DNA. TRBV21-1 is recorded as a pseudogene. The CDR3 has 12 amino acids. The CDR3: CASSQGAGEQYF. The CDR3 bases are TGTGCCAGCAGCCAGGGGGCTGGCGAGCAGTACTTC.

The table lists this clonotype with many counts. The rearrangement joins TRBV4-2 to TRBJ1-2, with D perhaps matching TRBD1 (6 bases). Germline V gene data show CDR1 as LGHNA and CDR2 as YNFKEQ. The V gene lost 0 bases and the J gene lost 4 bases, with 12 bases spanning the gap. This CDR3 region has 15 residues. The CDR3 DNA follows: TGTGCCAGCAGCCAAGAACAGGGTGAGGGCTATGGCTACACCTTC. This gives the protein CASSQEQGEGYGYTF.

V gene TRBV12-3 or TRBV12-4 combines with J gene TRBJ2-1, with 9 bases identical to TRBD2. The CDR3 is made up of 16 amino acids. The CDR3 loop is CTCSLGGGGFYNEQFF. As DNA, the CDR3 is TGTACCTGCAGTTTAGGCGGGGGGGGATTCTACAATGAGCAGTTCTTC.

This chain connects TRBV11-2 to TRBJ2-5; 12 bases are a match to TRBD2. Per germline, CDR1 SGHAT and CDR2 FQNNGV. V lost 5 bases, J lost 5 bases, and 15 bases stayed unmatched. The CDR3 extends over 18 amino acids. In nucleotides, the CDR3 is TGTGCCAGCAGCCGAGGCAGGACTAGCGGGACCGGGGGGGAGACCCAGTACTTC. It translates to CASSRGRTSGTGGETQYF.

This clonotype was detected ten times or more. This chain connects TRBV5-1 to TRBJ2-7; D not certain. V was cut by 0 bases and J by 0 bases, with 10 bases left in between. CDR1 and CDR2 from the germline V gene are SGHRS and YFSETQ. The CDR3 spans 15 residues. This chain's CDR3 is CASSLDGRSSYEQYF. The DNA for the CDR3 is TGCGCCAGCAGCTTGGATGGCAGGAGCTCCTACGAGCAGTACTTC.

At least ten counts were recorded for this clonotype. The chain joins TRBV28 to TRBJ2-1; D remains ambiguous. CDR1 MDHEN and CDR2 SYDVKM come from the germline V gene. There are 13 residues in the CDR3. Trimming removed 6 bases at V and 4 bases at J, with 10 bases between. This chain's CDR3 is CASRVDNYNEQFF. Written as DNA, the CDR3 is TGTGCCAGCAGGGTGGATAATTACAATGAGCAGTTCTTC.

This clonotype was detected many times. This chain uses TRBV24-1 with TRBJ2-3; 8 bases are shared with TRBD2. After removal of 3 bases from V and 3 bases from J, the junction contained 7 bases not matched to a gene. The CDR3 consists of 16 residues. CDR1 and CDR2 (germline): KGHDR, SFDVKD. This CDR3 reads CATSDRTSLGTDTQYF. The DNA of the CDR3 is TGTGCCACCAGTGATAGGACTAGCCTTGGGACAGATACGCAGTATTTT.

This clonotype was detected ten times or more. The chain joins TRBV11-2 to TRBJ1-1; D is undetermined. Germline V CDR1 and CDR2: SGHAT, FQNNGV. V was trimmed by 4 bases and J by 0 bases, leaving 6 bases between them. This CDR3 spans 13 amino acids. CDR3 loop: CASSSLLNTEAFF. CDR3 nucleotides: TGTGCCAGCAGCTCTCTCTTGAACACTGAAGCTTTCTTT.

This clonotype showed up many times. This chain connects TRBV7-2 to TRBJ2-2, with unresolved D. Germline assignment: CDR1 SGHTA and CDR2 FQGNSA. The V and J ends lost 0 bases and 5 bases respectively, with 4 bases between them. The CDR3 sequence is 13 residues long. The CDR3 loop reads CASSLARTGELFF. The CDR3 bases are TGTGCCAGCAGCTTAGCTCGAACCGGGGAGCTGTTTTTT.

This clonotype was counted only a few times. The V call is TRBV7-9, the J call TRBJ2-1, with TRBD2 identical over 8 bases. With V trimmed by 4 bases and J by 6 bases, 2 bases remained unmatched. The CDR3 spans 13 residues. Germline V gene lookup returns CDR1 SEHNR and CDR2 FQNEAQ (reference sequence). In DNA form, the CDR3 reads TGTGCCAGCAGCTCGGGACTAGTCAATGAGCAGTTCTTC. It is translated as CASSSGLVNEQFF.

The V and J genes are TRBV2 and TRBJ2-7, with 9 bases aligning to TRBD2. Per germline, CDR1 SNHLY and CDR2 FYNNEI. V lost 8 bases to trimming and J lost 2 bases; unmatched junction nucleotides: 7. This CDR3 spans 14 amino acids. In DNA form, the CDR3 reads TGTGCCAGCGTCCCTAGCGGGGCTCCCTACGAGCAGTACTTC. This codes for CASVPSGAPYEQYF.

This clonotype was seen at least ten times. The CDR3 DNA reads TGTGCCAGCAGTCTCCTCTTGGGGGGGGCTGGGGATACGCAGTATTTT. It yields the protein CASSLLLGGAGDTQYF. The genes are TRBV28 and TRBJ2-3; D may be TRBD2 (7 bases). With 5 bases removed from V and 6 bases from J, the gap between germline ends came to 21 bases. The CDR3 is 16 amino acids. Per germline, CDR1 MDHEN and CDR2 SYDVKM.

The chain employs TRBV11-2 and TRBJ1-1; 10 nucleotides line up with TRBD1. The CDR3 has 16 amino acids. Germline trimming cut 4 bases from V and 0 bases from J; bases unmatched to any gene: 5. The germline V gene has CDR1 SGHAT and CDR2 FQNNGV. CDR3 DNA: TGTGCCAGCAGCTCCCGGACAGGGGGTATGAACACTGAAGCTTTCTTT. As protein: CASSSRTGGMNTEAFF.